A selection of T cell receptor beta chains follows, all from one sample in a study of cytotoxic CD8 clonotypes in ibrutinib-treated CLL. The method was immunoSEQ multiplex PCR; TCRdb's version includes in-frame clones alone and lacks a portion of them. The sample includes over 200,000 clones, around 75% of them seen just once. The sequences come from PBMCs, collected after 12 months of ibrutinib treatment. These receptor sequences come from a human donor with chronic lymphocytic leukemia. CDR3s include the opening cysteine and the closing phenylalanine or tryptophan. The order of the fields is V gene, J gene, CDR3 length, CDR3 protein.

TRBV25-1	TRBJ2-7	14	CASSDHGTGGLGYF
TRBV6-6	TRBJ1-4	14	CASSAGKVGEKLFF
TRBV11-1	TRBJ2-7	14	CASRAGLHAYEQYF
TRBV29-1	TRBJ2-1	17	CSAGRRDKAFVGNEQFF
TRBV6-5	TRBJ1-2	14	CASSYSEGARGYTF
TRBV5-1	TRBJ1-1	15	CASRFENRANTEAFF
TRBV29-1	TRBJ2-1	14	CSTQIRREPNEQFF
TRBV4-1	TRBJ1-1	13	CASSQDPGLGAFF
TRBV4-2	TRBJ2-3	16	CASSQRSGGQTDTQYF
TRBV19	TRBJ1-1	14	CASTGGGIDTEAFF
TRBV5-4	TRBJ1-2	13	CASSFRDDYGYTF
TRBV6-1	TRBJ1-1	13	CASRGQSTAEAFF
TRBV19	TRBJ1-3	16	CASSRQGQGSGNTIYF
TRBV7-7	TRBJ2-5	18	CASSLRRAGVGGRETQYF
TRBV6-5	TRBJ2-7	15	CASSSRTFTHYEQYF
TRBV4-1	TRBJ1-2	17	CASSQRGPTGEAYGYTF
TRBV30	TRBJ2-2	14	CAWRRPGWSGELFF
TRBV6-5	TRBJ1-2	16	CASSSTSDSTNYGYTF
TRBV5-1	TRBJ1-2	15	CASSFSGTGAYGYTF
TRBV30	TRBJ2-2	16	CAWSVGLAGTTGELFF
TRBV30	TRBJ2-1	17	CAWSVRRTALSYNEQFF
TRBV30	TRBJ2-1	15	CAWSKGSGGHNEQFF
TRBV4-2	TRBJ2-2	15	CASSQDTRNTGELFF
TRBV5-1	TRBJ2-7	14	CASSFAASSYEQYF
TRBV19	TRBJ1-5	16	CASSIWDRASHQPQHF
TRBV28	TRBJ2-3	15	CASSSFRGYTDTQYF
TRBV30	TRBJ1-5	14	CAWSVSVSNQPQHF
TRBV20-1	TRBJ1-2	10	CSASETPSTF
TRBV7-2	TRBJ2-5	15	CASSPDRGVGETQYF
TRBV30	TRBJ1-4	13	CAWTRQGLGKLFF
TRBV6-5	TRBJ2-3	16	CASSYSRDRGSNTQYF
TRBV18	TRBJ2-5	15	CASSPAVASRETQYF
TRBV5-6	TRBJ1-5	13	CASSSGSNQPQHF
TRBV14	TRBJ1-1	14	CASSQRYQATEAFF
TRBV30	TRBJ1-1	14	CAWKLRVPFTEAFF
TRBV30	TRBJ1-3	15	CAWSVLTGSGNTIYF